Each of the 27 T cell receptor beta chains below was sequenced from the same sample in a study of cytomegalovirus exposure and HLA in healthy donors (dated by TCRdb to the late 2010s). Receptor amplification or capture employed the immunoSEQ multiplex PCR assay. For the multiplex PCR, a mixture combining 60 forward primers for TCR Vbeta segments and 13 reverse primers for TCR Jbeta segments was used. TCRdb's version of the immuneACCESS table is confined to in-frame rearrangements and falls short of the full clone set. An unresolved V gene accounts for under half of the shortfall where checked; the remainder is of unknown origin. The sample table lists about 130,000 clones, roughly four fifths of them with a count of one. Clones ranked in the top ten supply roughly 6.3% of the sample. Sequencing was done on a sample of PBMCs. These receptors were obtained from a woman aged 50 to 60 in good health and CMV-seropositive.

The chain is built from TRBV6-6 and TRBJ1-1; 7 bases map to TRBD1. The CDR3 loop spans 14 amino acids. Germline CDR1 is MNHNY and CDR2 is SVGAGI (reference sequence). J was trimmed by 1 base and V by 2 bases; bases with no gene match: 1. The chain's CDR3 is CASSYGTANTEAFF. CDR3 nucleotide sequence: TGTGCCAGCAGTTACGGGACAGCGAACACTGAAGCTTTCTTT.

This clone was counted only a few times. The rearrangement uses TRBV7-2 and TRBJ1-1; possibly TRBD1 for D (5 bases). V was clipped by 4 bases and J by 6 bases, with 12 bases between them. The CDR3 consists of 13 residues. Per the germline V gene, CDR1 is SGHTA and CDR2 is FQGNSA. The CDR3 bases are TGTGCCAGCAGCTACATGGGGGGGGCTGAAGCTTTCTTT. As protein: CASSYMGGAEAFF.

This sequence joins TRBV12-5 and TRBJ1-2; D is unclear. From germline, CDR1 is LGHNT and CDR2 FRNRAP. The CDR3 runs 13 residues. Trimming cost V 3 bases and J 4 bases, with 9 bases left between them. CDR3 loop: CASGFGGIYGYTF. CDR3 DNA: TGTGCTAGTGGTTTCGGCGGTATCTATGGCTACACCTTC.

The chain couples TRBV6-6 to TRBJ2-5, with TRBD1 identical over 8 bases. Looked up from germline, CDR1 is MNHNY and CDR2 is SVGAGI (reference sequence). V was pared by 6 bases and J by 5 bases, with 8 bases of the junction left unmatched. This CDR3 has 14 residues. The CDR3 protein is CASSGQGVIETQYF. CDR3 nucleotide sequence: TGTGCCAGCAGCGGACAGGGAGTTATTGAGACCCAGTACTTC.

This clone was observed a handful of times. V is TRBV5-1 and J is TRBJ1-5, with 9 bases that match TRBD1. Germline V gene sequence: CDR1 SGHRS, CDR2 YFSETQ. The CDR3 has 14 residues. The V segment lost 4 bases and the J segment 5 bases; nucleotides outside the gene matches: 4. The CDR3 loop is CASSRTGGDQPQHF. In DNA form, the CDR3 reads TGCGCCAGCAGCCGTACAGGGGGCGATCAGCCCCAGCATTTT.

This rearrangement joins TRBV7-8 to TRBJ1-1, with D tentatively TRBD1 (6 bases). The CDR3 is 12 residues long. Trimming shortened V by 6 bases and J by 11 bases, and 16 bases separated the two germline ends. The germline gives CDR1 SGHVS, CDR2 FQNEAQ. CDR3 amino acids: CASRGGGREAFF. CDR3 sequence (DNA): TGTGCCAGCAGAGGGGGGGGCAGAGAGGCTTTCTTT. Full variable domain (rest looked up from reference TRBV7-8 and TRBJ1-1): GAGVSQSPRYKVAKRGQDVALRCDPISGHVSLFWYQQALGQGPEFLTYFQNEAQLDKSGLPSDRFFAERPEGSVSTLKIQRTQQEDSAVYLCASRGGGREAFFGQGTRLTVV.

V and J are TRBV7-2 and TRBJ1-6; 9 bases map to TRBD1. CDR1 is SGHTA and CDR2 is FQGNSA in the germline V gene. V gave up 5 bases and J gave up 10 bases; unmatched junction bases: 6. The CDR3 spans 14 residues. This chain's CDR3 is CASSPDRGKSPLHF. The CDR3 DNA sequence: TGTGCCAGCAGCCCCGACAGGGGGAAGTCACCCCTCCACTTT.

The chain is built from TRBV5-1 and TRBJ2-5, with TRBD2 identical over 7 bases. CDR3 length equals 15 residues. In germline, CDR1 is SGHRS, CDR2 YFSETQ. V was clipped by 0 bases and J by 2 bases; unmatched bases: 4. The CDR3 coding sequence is TGCGCCAGCAGCTTGGGTGCTAGCGGACAAGAGACCCAGTACTTC. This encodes CASSLGASGQETQYF.

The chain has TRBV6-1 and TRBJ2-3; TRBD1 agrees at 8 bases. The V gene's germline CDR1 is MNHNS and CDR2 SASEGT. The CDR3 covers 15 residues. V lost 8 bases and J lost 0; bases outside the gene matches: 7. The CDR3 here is CASGVTGASTDTQYF. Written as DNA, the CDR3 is TGTGCCAGCGGCGTGACAGGGGCTAGCACAGATACGCAGTATTTT.

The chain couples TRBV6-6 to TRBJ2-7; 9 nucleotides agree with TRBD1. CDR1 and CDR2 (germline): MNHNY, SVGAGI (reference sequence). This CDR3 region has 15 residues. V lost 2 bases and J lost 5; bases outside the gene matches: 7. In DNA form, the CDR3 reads TGTGCCAGCAGTTACGCCGGACAGGGGTACAACGAGCAGTACTTC. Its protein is CASSYAGQGYNEQYF.

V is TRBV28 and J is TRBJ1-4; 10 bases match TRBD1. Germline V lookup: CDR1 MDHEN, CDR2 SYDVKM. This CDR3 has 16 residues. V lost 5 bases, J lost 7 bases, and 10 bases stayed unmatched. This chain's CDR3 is CASSNSPGTGVEKLFF. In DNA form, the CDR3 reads TGTGCCAGCAGTAACTCCCCCGGGACAGGGGTTGAAAAACTGTTTTTT. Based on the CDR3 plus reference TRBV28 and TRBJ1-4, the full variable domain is DVKVTQSSRYLVKRTGEKVFLECVQDMDHENMFWYRQDPGLGLRLIYFSYDVKMKEKGDIPEGYSVSREKKERFSLILESASTNQTSMYLCASSNSPGTGVEKLFFGSGTQLSVL.

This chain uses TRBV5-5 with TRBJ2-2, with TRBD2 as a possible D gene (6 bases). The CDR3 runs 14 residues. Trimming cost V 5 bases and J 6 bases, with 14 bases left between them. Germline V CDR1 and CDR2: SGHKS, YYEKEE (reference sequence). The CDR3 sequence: CASSLVWGAGELFF. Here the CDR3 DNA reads TGTGCCAGCAGTCTAGTCTGGGGGGCCGGGGAGCTGTTTTTT.

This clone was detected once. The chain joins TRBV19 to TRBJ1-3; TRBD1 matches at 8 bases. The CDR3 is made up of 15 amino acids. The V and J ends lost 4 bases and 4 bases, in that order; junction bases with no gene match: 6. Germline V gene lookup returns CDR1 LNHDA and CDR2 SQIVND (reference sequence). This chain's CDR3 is CASSTQGAGGNTIYF. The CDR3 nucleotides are TGTGCCAGTAGTACGCAGGGGGCTGGGGGAAACACCATATATTTT.

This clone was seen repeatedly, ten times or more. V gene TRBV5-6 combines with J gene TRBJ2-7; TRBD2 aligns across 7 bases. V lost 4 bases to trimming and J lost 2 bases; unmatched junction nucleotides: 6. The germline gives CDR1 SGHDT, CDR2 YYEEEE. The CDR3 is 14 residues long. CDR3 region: CASSPVGRAYEQYF. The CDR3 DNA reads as TGTGCCAGCAGCCCGGTAGGGAGGGCCTACGAGCAGTACTTC.

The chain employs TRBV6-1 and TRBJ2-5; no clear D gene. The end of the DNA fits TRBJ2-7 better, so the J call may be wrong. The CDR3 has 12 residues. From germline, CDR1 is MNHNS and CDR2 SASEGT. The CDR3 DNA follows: TGTGCCAGCAGTCCTCCTACAGACGAGCAGTACTTC. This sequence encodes CASSPPTDEQYF.

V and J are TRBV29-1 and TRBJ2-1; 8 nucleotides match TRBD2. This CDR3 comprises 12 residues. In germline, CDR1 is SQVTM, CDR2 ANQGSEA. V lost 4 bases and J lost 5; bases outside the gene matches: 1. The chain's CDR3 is CSVARGDNEQFF. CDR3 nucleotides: TGCAGCGTTGCGCGGGGGGACAATGAGCAGTTCTTC.

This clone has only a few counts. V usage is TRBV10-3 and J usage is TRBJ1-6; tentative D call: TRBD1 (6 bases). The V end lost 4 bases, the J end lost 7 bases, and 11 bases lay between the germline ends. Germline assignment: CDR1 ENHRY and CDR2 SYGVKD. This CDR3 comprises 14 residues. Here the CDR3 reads CAISVGGANSPLHF. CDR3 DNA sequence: TGTGCCATCAGTGTAGGGGGTGCAAATTCACCCCTCCACTTT.

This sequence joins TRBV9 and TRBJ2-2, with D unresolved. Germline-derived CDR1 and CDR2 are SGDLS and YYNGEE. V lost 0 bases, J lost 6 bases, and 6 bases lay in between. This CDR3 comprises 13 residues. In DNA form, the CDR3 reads TGTGCCAGCAGCGTAGGGTCAGCCGGGGAGCTGTTTTTT. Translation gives CASSVGSAGELFF.

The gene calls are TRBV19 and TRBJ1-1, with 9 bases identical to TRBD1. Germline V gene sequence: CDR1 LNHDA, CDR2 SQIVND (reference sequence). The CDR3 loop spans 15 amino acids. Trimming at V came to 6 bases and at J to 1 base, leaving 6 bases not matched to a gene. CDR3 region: CASSLGQGPNTEAFF. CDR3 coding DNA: TGTGCCAGTAGCCTGGGACAGGGTCCGAACACTGAAGCTTTCTTT. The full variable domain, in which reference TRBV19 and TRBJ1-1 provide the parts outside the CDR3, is DGGITQSPKYLFRKEGQNVTLSCEQNLNHDAMYWYRQDPGQGLRLIYYSQIVNDFQKGDIAEGYSVSREKKESFPLTVTSAQKNPTAFYLCASSLGQGPNTEAFFGQGTRLTVV.

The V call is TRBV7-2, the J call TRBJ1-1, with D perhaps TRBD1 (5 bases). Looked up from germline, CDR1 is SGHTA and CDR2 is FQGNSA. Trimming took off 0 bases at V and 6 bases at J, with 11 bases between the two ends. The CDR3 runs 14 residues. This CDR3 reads CASSLAGGVAEAFF. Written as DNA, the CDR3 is TGTGCCAGCAGCTTAGCCGGGGGGGTAGCTGAAGCTTTCTTT.

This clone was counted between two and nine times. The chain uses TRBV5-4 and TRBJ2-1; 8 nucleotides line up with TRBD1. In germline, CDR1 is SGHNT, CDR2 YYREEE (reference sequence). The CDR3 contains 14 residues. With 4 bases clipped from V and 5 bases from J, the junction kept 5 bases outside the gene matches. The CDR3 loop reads CASSGDRWNNEQFF. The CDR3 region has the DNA TGTGCCAGCAGCGGGGACAGGTGGAACAATGAGCAGTTCTTC. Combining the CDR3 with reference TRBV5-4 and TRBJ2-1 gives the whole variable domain ETGVTQSPTHLIKTRGQQVTLRCSSQSGHNTVSWYQQALGQGPQFIFQYYREEENGRGNFPPRFSGLQFPNYSSELNVNALELDDSALYLCASSGDRWNNEQFFGPGTRLTVL.

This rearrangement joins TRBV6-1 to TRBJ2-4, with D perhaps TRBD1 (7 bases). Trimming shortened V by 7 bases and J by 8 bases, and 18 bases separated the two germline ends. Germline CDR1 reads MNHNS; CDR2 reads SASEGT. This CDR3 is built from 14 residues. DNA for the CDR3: TGTGCCAGCAAATGGGACAGCGGCGGGGACATTCAGTACTTC. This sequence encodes CASKWDSGGDIQYF.

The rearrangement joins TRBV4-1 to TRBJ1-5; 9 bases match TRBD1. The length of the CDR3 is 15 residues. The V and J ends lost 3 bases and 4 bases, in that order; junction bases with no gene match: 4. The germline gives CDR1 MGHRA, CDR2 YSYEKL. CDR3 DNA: TGCGCCAGCAGCCATGGGGACAGGGTAAATCAGCCCCAGCATTTT. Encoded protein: CASSHGDRVNQPQHF.

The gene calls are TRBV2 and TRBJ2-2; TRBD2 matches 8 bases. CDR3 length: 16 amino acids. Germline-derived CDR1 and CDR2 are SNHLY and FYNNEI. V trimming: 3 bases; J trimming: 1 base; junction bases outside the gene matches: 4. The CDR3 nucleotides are TGTGCCAGCAGTGACCCCCGGGGGGGGAACACCGGGGAGCTGTTTTTT. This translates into CASSDPRGGNTGELFF.

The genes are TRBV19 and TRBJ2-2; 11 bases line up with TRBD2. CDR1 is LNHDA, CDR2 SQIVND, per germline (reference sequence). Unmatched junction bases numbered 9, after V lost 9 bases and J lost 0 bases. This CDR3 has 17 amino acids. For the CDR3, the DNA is TGTGCCAGCCGTAGGTCTAGCGGGGGGCCGAACACCGGGGAGCTGTTTTTT. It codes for CASRRSSGGPNTGELFF.

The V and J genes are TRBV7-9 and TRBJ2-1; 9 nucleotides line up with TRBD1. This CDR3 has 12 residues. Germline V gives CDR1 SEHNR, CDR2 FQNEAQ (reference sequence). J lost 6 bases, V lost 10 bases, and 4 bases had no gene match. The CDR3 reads CATATGGNEQFF. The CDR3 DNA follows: TGTGCCACCGCGACAGGGGGCAATGAGCAGTTCTTC.

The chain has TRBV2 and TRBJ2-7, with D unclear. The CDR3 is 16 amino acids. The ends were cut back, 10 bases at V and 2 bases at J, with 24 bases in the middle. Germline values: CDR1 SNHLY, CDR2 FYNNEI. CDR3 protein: CAILTIELLSPYEQYF. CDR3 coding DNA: TGTGCCATACTGACGATCGAGCTCCTTAGCCCCTACGAGCAGTACTTC.